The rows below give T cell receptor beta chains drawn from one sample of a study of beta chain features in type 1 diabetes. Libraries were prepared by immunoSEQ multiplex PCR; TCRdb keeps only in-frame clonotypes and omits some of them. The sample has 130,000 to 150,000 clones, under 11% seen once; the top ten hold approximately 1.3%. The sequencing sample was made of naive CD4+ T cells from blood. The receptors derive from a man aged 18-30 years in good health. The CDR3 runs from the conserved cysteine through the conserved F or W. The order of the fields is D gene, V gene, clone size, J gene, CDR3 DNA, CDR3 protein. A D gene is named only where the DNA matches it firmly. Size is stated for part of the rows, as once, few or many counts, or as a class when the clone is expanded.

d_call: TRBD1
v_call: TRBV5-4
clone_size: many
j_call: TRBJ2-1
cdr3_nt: TGTGCCAGCAGCCAGGGGGATAGCTCCTACAATGAGCAGTTCTTC
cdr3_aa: CASSQGDSSYNEQFF

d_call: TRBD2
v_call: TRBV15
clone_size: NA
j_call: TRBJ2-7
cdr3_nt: TGTGCCACCAGCAGACCGACTAGCACAAGCTCCTACGAGCAGTACTTC
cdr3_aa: CATSRPTSTSSYEQYF

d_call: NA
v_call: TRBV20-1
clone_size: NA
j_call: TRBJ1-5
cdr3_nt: TGCAGTGCTAGTAGTCAGCCCCAGCATTTT
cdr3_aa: CSASSQPQHF

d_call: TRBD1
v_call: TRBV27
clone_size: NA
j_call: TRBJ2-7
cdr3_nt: TGTGCCAGCAGCCAATTTCCGGGACAGGGGGCGTTTGAGCAGTACTTC
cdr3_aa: CASSQFPGQGAFEQYF

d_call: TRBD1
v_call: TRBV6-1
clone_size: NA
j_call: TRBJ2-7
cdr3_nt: TGTGCCAGCACTATTGACAGGGGCAAGACCTACGAGCAGTACTTC
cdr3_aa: CASTIDRGKTYEQYF

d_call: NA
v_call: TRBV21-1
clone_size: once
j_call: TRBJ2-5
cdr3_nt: TGTGCCAGCAGCAAAGGGGACAAGAGGGAGACCCAGTACTTC
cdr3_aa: CASSKGDKRETQYF

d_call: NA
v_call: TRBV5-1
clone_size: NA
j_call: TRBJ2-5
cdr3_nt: TGCGCCAGCAGGGCGGTAGGTTTCCAAGAGACCCAGTACTTC
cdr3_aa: CASRAVGFQETQYF

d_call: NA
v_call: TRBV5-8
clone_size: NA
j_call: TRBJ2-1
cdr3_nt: TGTGCCAGCAGCTTGGTCCAGGGGGGCAAAGGTATCTTC
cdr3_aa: CASSLVQGGKGIF

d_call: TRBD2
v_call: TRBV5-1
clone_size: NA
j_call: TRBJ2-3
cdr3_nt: TGCGCCAGCAGTCCGGTGGGGACTAGCGGCACAGATACGCAGTATTTT
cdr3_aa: CASSPVGTSGTDTQYF

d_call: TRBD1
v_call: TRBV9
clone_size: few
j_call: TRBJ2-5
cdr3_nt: TGTGCCAGCAGCCTCCAGGGGGTACAAGAGACCCAGTACTTC
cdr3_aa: CASSLQGVQETQYF

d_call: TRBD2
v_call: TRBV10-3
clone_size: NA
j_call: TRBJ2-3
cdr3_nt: TGTGCCATCAGCGCCTCCGGGACTAGCGTAGGCACAGATACGCAGTATTTT
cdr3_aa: CAISASGTSVGTDTQYF

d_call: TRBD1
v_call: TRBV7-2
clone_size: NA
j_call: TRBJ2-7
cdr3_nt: TGTGCCAGCAGCCAGGGACAGGGAGTCGTCTACGAGCAGTACTTC
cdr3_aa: CASSQGQGVVYEQYF

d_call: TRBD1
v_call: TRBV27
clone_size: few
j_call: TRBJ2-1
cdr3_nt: TGTGCCAGCAGGCAGGGGGCACGGTCGGAGTTCTTC
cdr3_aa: CASRQGARSEFF

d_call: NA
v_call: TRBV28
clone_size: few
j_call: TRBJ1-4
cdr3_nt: TGTGCCAGCAGTCCTAGGACCGGGGCTAATGAAAAACTGTTTTTT
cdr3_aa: CASSPRTGANEKLFF

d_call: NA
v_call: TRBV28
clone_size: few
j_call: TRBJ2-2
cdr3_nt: TGTGCCAGCACTGGGGGGTGGAACACCGGGGAGCTGTTTTTT
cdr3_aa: CASTGGWNTGELFF

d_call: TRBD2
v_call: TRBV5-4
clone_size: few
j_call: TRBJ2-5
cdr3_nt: TGTGCCAGCAGCCCGGCCCCGACTAGCGGGGGGCTACAAGAGACCCAGTACTTC
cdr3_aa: CASSPAPTSGGLQETQYF

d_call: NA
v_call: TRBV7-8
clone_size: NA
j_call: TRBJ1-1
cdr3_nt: TGTGCCAGCAGCTTAAGGCGGCGTGCGAACACTGAAGCTTTCTTT
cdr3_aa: CASSLRRRANTEAFF

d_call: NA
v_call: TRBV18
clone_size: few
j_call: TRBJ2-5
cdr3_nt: TGTGCCAGCTCACCACCCCTCGTCCTCCAAGAGACCCAGTACTTC
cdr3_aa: CASSPPLVLQETQYF

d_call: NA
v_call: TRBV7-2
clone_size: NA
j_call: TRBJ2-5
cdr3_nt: TGTGCCAGCAGCAGCACAGGGACCCAAGAGACCCAGTACTTC
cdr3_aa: CASSSTGTQETQYF

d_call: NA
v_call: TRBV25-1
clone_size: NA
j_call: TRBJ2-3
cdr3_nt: TGTGCCAGCGGAACAGGAATCACAGATACGCAGTATTTT
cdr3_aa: CASGTGITDTQYF

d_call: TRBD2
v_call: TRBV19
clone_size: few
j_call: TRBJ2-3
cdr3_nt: TGTGCCAGTAGTATACGGTCTAGCGGGCTAAGACGCGCAGATACGCAGTATTTT
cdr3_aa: CASSIRSSGLRRADTQYF

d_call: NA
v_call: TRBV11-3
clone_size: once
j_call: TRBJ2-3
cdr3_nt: TGTGCCAGCAGCTTCATGGGACAACCCACAGATACGCAGTATTTT
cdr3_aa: CASSFMGQPTDTQYF

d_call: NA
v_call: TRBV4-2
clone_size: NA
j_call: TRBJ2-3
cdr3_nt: TGTGCCAGCAGCCAAAAGATCGAGGGAGATACGCAGTATTTT
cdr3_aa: CASSQKIEGDTQYF

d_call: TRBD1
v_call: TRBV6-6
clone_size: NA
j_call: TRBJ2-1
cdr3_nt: TGTGCCAGCAGTTATCAGGGACAGGCCTACAATGAGCAGTTCTTC
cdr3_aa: CASSYQGQAYNEQFF

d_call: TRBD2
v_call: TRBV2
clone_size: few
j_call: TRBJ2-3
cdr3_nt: TGTGCCAGCGGACTAGTTAGAGCCACAGATACGCAGTATTTT
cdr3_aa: CASGLVRATDTQYF

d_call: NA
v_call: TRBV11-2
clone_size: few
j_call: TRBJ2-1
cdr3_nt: TGTGCCAGCAGCCCCGCGGGTGTCTCCTACAATGAGCAGTTCTTC
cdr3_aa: CASSPAGVSYNEQFF

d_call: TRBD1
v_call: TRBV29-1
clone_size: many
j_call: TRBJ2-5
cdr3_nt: TGCAGTGCACAGGGGGCTCGGGAGACCCAGTACTTC
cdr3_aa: CSAQGARETQYF

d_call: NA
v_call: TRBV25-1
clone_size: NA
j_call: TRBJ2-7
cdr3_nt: TGTGCCAGCAGTGGGGTACAGGGTTGGTACGAGCAGTACTTC
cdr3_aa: CASSGVQGWYEQYF

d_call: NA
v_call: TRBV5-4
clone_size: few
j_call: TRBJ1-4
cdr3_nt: TGTGCCAGCAGCTTGGGAGTTTCGGGTGAAAAACTGTTTTTT
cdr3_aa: CASSLGVSGEKLFF

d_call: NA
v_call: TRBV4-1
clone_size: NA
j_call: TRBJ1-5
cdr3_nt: TGCGCCAGCAGCCCCCAGGGCCTCCCTAATCAGCCCCAGCATTTT
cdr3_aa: CASSPQGLPNQPQHF

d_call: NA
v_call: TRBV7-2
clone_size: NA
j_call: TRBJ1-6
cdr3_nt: TGTGCCAGCAGTCAGACAGGCTCCTATAATTCACCCCTCCACTTT
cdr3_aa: CASSQTGSYNSPLHF

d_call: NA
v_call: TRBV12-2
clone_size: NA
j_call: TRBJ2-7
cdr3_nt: TGTGCAAGTCGCCCCGAAGACGGGAGATTCTCCTACGAGCAGTACTTC
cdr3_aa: CASRPEDGRFSYEQYF